This record concerns one TCR beta chain sequence. Its antigen remains unidentified. TCRdb's table, derived via immunoSEQ multiplex PCR, lists solely in-frame clones and lacks some. The sample has about 100,000 clones, 90% seen once. The data derive from a study of graft-versus-host responses after intestinal transplantation. The wider study: Once they had received anti-thymocyte globulin induction, all recipients took tacrolimus and steroids for around three years. Regarding the study as a whole: Among circulating GvH clones, peak levels were associated with early post-transplant declines in HvG clones.

This CDR3 has 14 amino acids. Germline V lookup: CDR1 SNHLY, CDR2 FYNNEI. With 6 bases removed from V and 8 bases from J, the gap between germline ends came to 19 bases. The sequence derives from a human patient who received an intestinal transplant, so some T cells may come from the graft donor. The specimen comprised PBMCs, sampled roughly 68 weeks after intestinal transplant. The chain has TRBV2 and TRBJ1-2; D gene unclear. The chain's CDR3 is CASSLDTTAGGYTF. In DNA, the CDR3 is TGTGCCAGCAGCCTCGACACCACGGCGGGAGGCTACACCTTC.